The 21 T cell receptor beta chains below all came from one sample that was sequenced in a study of T cells in Graves' hyperthyroidism and ophthalmopathy. Amplified TCR beta CDR3 regions derived from RNA transcripts. An initial round of RT-PCR targeting the TCR CDR3 relied on the HTBI primer set. TCRdb reanalysed the multiplex PCR reads using MiXCR and keeps one entry per CDR3 protein. Of hundreds of thousands of distinct CDR3 sequences listed, approximately 14% were seen once; the top ten hold 9.5% to 13%. The sequenced sample consisted of blood. The receptors were gathered from a woman aged 18 to 35 with Graves' hyperthyroidism.

This clonotype was picked up many times. V usage is TRBV2 and J usage is TRBJ1-1, with 7 bases aligning to TRBD1. The germline CDR1 and CDR2 sequences are SNHLY and FYNNEI. The CDR3 has 15 amino acids. Trimming cost V 3 bases and J 4 bases; bases outside gene matches: 8. The CDR3 protein is CASSEEGALFTEAFF. CDR3 coding DNA: TGTGCCAGCAGTGAGGAGGGGGCGCTTTTCACTGAAGCTTTCTTT. Together with reference TRBV2 and TRBJ1-1, the CDR3 gives the full variable domain: EPEVTQTPSHQVTQMGQEVILRCVPISNHLYFYWYRQILGQKVEFLVSFYNNEISEKSEIFDDQFSVERPDGSNFTLKIRSTKLEDSAMYFCASSEEGALFTEAFFGQGTRLTVV.

The rearrangement joins TRBV5-1 to TRBJ2-1; 7 bases are shared with TRBD2. Germline lookup yields CDR1 SGHRS and CDR2 YFSETQ. This CDR3 region has 16 residues. Unmatched junction bases numbered 7, after V lost 0 bases and J lost 4 bases. This CDR3 reads CASSLEGGSRYNEQFF. The CDR3, as DNA: TGCGCCAGCAGCTTGGAGGGCGGGAGTAGGTACAATGAGCAGTTCTTC.

The V and J genes are TRBV6-1 and TRBJ1-3; a possible D gene is TRBD1 (5 bases). The V end was cut by 3 bases, the J end by 4 bases, with 13 bases between. There are 15 residues in the CDR3. In germline, CDR1 is MNHNS, CDR2 SASEGT. The CDR3 loop is CASSEETRGGNTIYF. The CDR3 nucleotides read TGTGCCAGCAGTGAGGAAACTAGGGGCGGAAACACCATATATTTT.

Worth noting for this clonotype: A much larger clone sits a single nucleotide away, making a read error possible. The conserved phenylalanine or tryptophan normally closing the CDR3 is absent here, so this likely arose from a read error. The chain is built from TRBV3-1 and TRBJ2-1; 8 bases line up with TRBD2. Germline values: CDR1 LGHDT, CDR2 YNNKEL (reference sequence). This CDR3 is built from 17 residues. The V and J ends lost 2 bases and 1 base, in that order; junction bases with no gene match: 7. CDR3 DNA: TGTGCCAGCAGCCAACGGCTTCGCGGGGGGTCCTACAATGAGCAGTTCCTC. Translation gives CASSQRLRGGSYNEQFL.

The chain links TRBV20-1 to TRBJ2-5; 9 bases agree with TRBD2. In germline, CDR1 is DFQATT, CDR2 SNEGSKA (reference sequence). The length of the CDR3 is 13 residues. The junction had 3 bases not matched to a gene; V was cut back by 4 bases and J by 3 bases. Written as DNA, the CDR3 is TGCAGTGCTACGGCTAGCGGGAAAGAGACCCAGTACTTC. Translating it yields CSATASGKETQYF.

This chain links TRBV12-3 or TRBV12-4 with TRBJ2-2; a weak D match, TRBD2 (6 bases). The CDR3 has 15 amino acids. Trimming removed 4 bases at V and 6 bases at J, with 15 bases between. As DNA, the CDR3 is TGTGCCAGCAGTTCCTGGGGAGCGGGCGCCGGGGAGCTGTTTTTT. This codes for CASSSWGAGAGELFF.

This chain links TRBV14 with TRBJ2-5; 10 bases align to TRBD2. The germline V gene encodes CDR1 SGHDN and CDR2 FVKESK. Trimming took 4 bases from V and 5 from J; bases not matched to a gene: 16. The CDR3 covers 18 residues. The CDR3 DNA reads TGTGCCAGCAGCCCCCAAAGAAGCGGGGGGGCCCTTGCGGAGACCCAGTACTTC. Translating gives CASSPQRSGGALAETQYF.

This clonotype turned up a few times. The chain uses TRBV10-2 and TRBJ2-3; possible D gene TRBD1, 6 bases. The CDR3 contains 16 residues. V was cut by 10 bases and J by 1 base, with 21 bases left in between. The germline gives CDR1 WSHSY, CDR2 SAAADI. The CDR3 sequence is CATKRLGAGRTDTQYF. The CDR3, as DNA: TGCGCCACCAAAAGGTTGGGGGCTGGGCGCACAGATACGCAGTATTTT.

This clonotype appeared many times. The chain has TRBV6-2 or TRBV6-3 and TRBJ1-2, with 7 bases matching TRBD1. The CDR3 is 14 amino acids. CDR1 is MNHEY and CDR2 is SVGEGT in the germline V gene. The junction had 11 bases not matched to a gene; V was cut back by 5 bases and J by 8 bases. The CDR3 protein is CASSRPGQAGGYTF. The CDR3 DNA is TGTGCCAGCAGTCGGCCAGGACAGGCAGGAGGCTACACCTTC.

This clonotype was picked up many times. V is TRBV5-1 and J is TRBJ2-1; TRBD2 agrees at 13 bases. J gave up 7 bases and V 1 base, and 8 bases lay outside the gene matches. Per germline, CDR1 SGHRS and CDR2 YFSETQ. The length of the CDR3 is 17 residues. The CDR3 here is CASSLPQLAGGPNEQFF. The CDR3 DNA is TGCGCCAGCAGCTTGCCCCAACTAGCGGGAGGGCCAAATGAGCAGTTCTTC. Full variable domain (remainder filled in from reference TRBV5-1 and TRBJ2-1): KAGVTQTPRYLIKTRGQQVTLSCSPISGHRSVSWYQQTPGQGLQFLFEYFSETQRNKGNFPGRFSGRQFSNSRSEMNVSTLELGDSALYLCASSLPQLAGGPNEQFFGPGTRLTVL.

The J gene is TRBJ2-7, the V gene TRBV2; D not certain. CDR3 size: 11 residues. V lost 4 bases to trimming and J lost 3 bases, with 4 bases between them. Per the germline V gene, CDR1 is SNHLY and CDR2 is FYNNEI. The CDR3 spells CASSGCYEQYF. The DNA for the CDR3 is TGTGCCAGCAGTGGATGCTACGAGCAGTACTTC.

This clonotype was counted at least ten times. The chain recombines TRBV27 with TRBJ1-1; D is possibly TRBD1 (5 bases). The germline V and J ends were trimmed by 6 bases and 3 bases, with 17 bases remaining between them. Germline V gene sequence: CDR1 MNHEY, CDR2 SMNVEV (reference sequence). The CDR3 length is 15 residues. The chain's CDR3 is CASRGPGGWDTEAFF. The DNA for the CDR3 is TGTGCCAGCAGGGGGCCCGGGGGGTGGGACACTGAAGCTTTCTTT.

This clonotype was detected ten times or more. The chain is built from TRBV28 and TRBJ2-7; D gene uncertain. V lost 7 bases, J lost 4 bases, and 20 bases lay in between. The CDR3 length is 15 residues. Germline CDR1 reads MDHEN; CDR2 reads SYDVKM. This CDR3 reads CASNPDPDVVYEQYF. The CDR3 nucleotides are TGTGCCAGCAACCCTGACCCGGACGTGGTATACGAGCAGTACTTC.

This clonotype appeared many times. The chain carries TRBV30 and TRBJ2-3; possibly TRBD2 for D (6 bases). Germline V lookup: CDR1 GTSNPN, CDR2 SVGIG (reference sequence). The CDR3 has 13 residues. V lost 2 bases, J lost 3 bases, and 9 bases lay in between. The chain's CDR3 is CAWSWGETDTQYF. CDR3 bases: TGTGCCTGGAGTTGGGGGGAAACAGATACGCAGTATTTT.

This clonotype was found many times. CDR3 loop: CASSLMPVTEAFF. Here the CDR3 DNA reads TGTGCCAGCAGTTTAATGCCAGTCACTGAAGCTTTCTTT. The chain combines TRBV12-3 or TRBV12-4 with TRBJ1-1, with D hard to call. CDR3 length: 13 amino acids. V dropped 2 bases and J dropped 4 bases, with 8 bases sitting between them.

The chain joins TRBV5-1 to TRBJ2-7; 10 nucleotides match TRBD1. CDR3 size: 15 residues. With V trimmed by 4 bases and J by 6 bases, 10 bases remained unmatched. CDR1 and CDR2 (germline): SGHRS, YFSETQ. The CDR3 sequence: CASSRISGQGSEQYF. CDR3 in DNA: TGCGCCAGCAGCAGAATATCGGGACAGGGGTCCGAGCAGTACTTC.

This clonotype was observed many times. The gene calls are TRBV6-2 or TRBV6-3 and TRBJ2-3, with 14 bases fitting TRBD2. Trimming took 3 bases from V and 5 from J; bases not matched to a gene: 10. Per germline, CDR1 MNHEY and CDR2 SVGEGT. The CDR3 sequence is 18 residues long. The CDR3 loop is CASSYMFAGLAGVDTQYF. The CDR3 nucleotides read TGTGCCAGCAGTTATATGTTTGCGGGACTAGCGGGAGTAGATACGCAGTATTTT.

This clonotype has a count of ten or more. The rearrangement joins TRBV18 to TRBJ1-1; the D is unclear. The CDR3 length is 13 residues. Germline V gene lookup returns CDR1 KGHSH and CDR2 LQKENI. V lost 7 bases, J lost 3 bases, and 12 bases lay in between. This chain's CDR3 is CASFPDGYTEAFF. CDR3 sequence (DNA): TGTGCCAGCTTCCCTGACGGATACACTGAAGCTTTCTTT.

This clonotype occurred many times. The CDR3 reads CASSYNGHGATEAFF. Written as DNA, the CDR3 is TGTGCCAGCAGTTATAACGGCCATGGTGCCACTGAAGCTTTCTTT. The rearrangement uses TRBV6-2 or TRBV6-3 and TRBJ1-1; unclear D gene. V shed 3 bases and J shed 4 bases, with 15 bases lying between them. Looked up from germline, CDR1 is MNHEY and CDR2 is SVGEGT. The CDR3 consists of 15 residues.

This clonotype was recorded many times. The chain couples TRBV7-2 to TRBJ2-7; D might be TRBD2 (7 bases). Trimming took off 2 bases at V and 1 base at J, with 15 bases between the two ends. The CDR3 is 16 residues long. Per the germline V gene, CDR1 is SGHTA and CDR2 is FQGNSA. Here the CDR3 reads CASSLFYGGRSYEQYF. The CDR3 DNA follows: TGTGCCAGCAGCTTATTTTACGGGGGGCGTTCCTACGAGCAGTACTTC.

This clonotype has more than one count but fewer than ten. This chain links TRBV10-3 with TRBJ1-6, with D maybe TRBD1 (5 bases). Germline lookup yields CDR1 ENHRY and CDR2 SYGVKD. V shed 3 bases and J shed 8 bases, with 14 bases lying between them. This CDR3 spans 15 amino acids. The CDR3 nucleotides read TGTGCCATCAGTGAACCGGGACGGGGCCATTCACCCCTCCACTTT. It yields the protein CAISEPGRGHSPLHF.